Following are 24 T cell receptor beta chains from one sample sequenced in a study of OX40 agonist ivuxolimab in advanced cancers. Clones were read by immunoSEQ multiplex PCR, and TCRdb kept only the in-frame ones, dropping some. The table has roughly 98,000 clones, roughly 83% seen once. The sample consisted of CD4+ or CD8+ T cells sorted from blood, taken in a trial of the OX40 agonist ivuxolimab. The receptors were sampled from an adult with an advanced solid tumor such as melanoma, head and neck, liver or kidney cancer.

The rearrangement uses TRBV5-4 and TRBJ1-5, with D tentatively TRBD1 (6 bases). The CDR3 covers 16 residues. Germline V lookup: CDR1 SGHNT, CDR2 YYREEE (reference sequence). V lost 4 bases and J 0 bases, leaving 14 bases between the germline ends. CDR3 bases: TGTGCCAGCAGCCCCGGACAGCCCAATAGCAATCAGCCCCAGCATTTT. The encoded protein is CASSPGQPNSNQPQHF.

The chain joins TRBV7-2 to TRBJ2-7; D remains unclear. V dropped 5 bases and J dropped 4 bases, with 15 bases sitting between them. CDR3 length: 14 amino acids. Germline-derived CDR1 and CDR2 are SGHTA and FQGNSA. The CDR3 DNA follows: TGTGCCAGCAGCAAAACCCCCGCTCTATACGAGCAGTACTTC. Translating it yields CASSKTPALYEQYF.

The chain couples TRBV7-2 to TRBJ2-5; D is possibly TRBD1 or TRBD2 (5 bases each). The germline V gene encodes CDR1 SGHTA and CDR2 FQGNSA. Deletions cut 5 bases from V and 7 bases from J, with 11 bases between. This CDR3 spans 12 amino acids. CDR3 in amino acids: CASSPGTWTQYF. CDR3 DNA sequence: TGTGCCAGCAGCCCCGGGACCTGGACCCAGTACTTC.

The CDR3 sequence is CASHLLGGTGGGRPYGYTF. The CDR3 bases are TGTGCCAGCCACCTACTCGGGGGGACAGGGGGCGGGAGACCCTATGGCTACACCTTC. This sequence joins TRBV2 and TRBJ1-2, with 12 bases lining up with TRBD1. The CDR3 covers 19 residues. Trimming at V came to 8 bases and at J to 4 bases, leaving 20 bases not matched to a gene. Germline assignment: CDR1 SNHLY and CDR2 FYNNEI.

The chain combines TRBV7-6 with TRBJ2-5, with 9 bases identical to TRBD1. The V gene's germline CDR1 is SGHVS and CDR2 FNYEAQ. The CDR3 is made up of 14 amino acids. V lost 3 bases and J lost 5; bases outside the gene matches: 4. In DNA, the CDR3 is TGTGCCAGCAGCTTTGGGACAGGGAGGGAGACCCAGTACTTC. It encodes CASSFGTGRETQYF.

There are a few counts of this clone. The chain employs TRBV4-2 and TRBJ1-1; a weak D match, TRBD1 (5 bases). The CDR3 length is 16 residues. The germline V gene encodes CDR1 LGHNA and CDR2 YNFKEQ. Trimming stripped 2 bases from V and 0 bases from J, with 13 bases between. The CDR3 nucleotides read TGTGCCAGCAGCCAAACCATACAGGAGGTGAACACTGAAGCTTTCTTT. It specifies CASSQTIQEVNTEAFF.

V gene TRBV10-3 combines with J gene TRBJ1-1; TRBD1 matches 8 bases. This CDR3 comprises 17 residues. The V gene end was trimmed by 5 bases and the J gene end by 5 bases; junction bases not matched to a gene: 16. Germline CDR1 reads ENHRY; CDR2 reads SYGVKD. The CDR3 spells CAISSKGQAAPGTEAFF. Written as DNA, the CDR3 is TGTGCCATCAGTAGTAAGGGACAGGCGGCTCCAGGAACTGAAGCTTTCTTT.

The chain combines TRBV2 with TRBJ2-7; D gene uncertain. The CDR3 is made up of 14 amino acids. The ends were cut back, 6 bases at V and 2 bases at J, with 14 bases in the middle. From germline, CDR1 is SNHLY and CDR2 FYNNEI. The CDR3 is CASRNPALTYEQYF. CDR3 DNA: TGTGCCAGCAGAAACCCCGCCCTTACCTACGAGCAGTACTTC.

This chain links TRBV5-6 with TRBJ2-3, with D unresolved. V was pared by 4 bases and J by 4 bases, with 10 bases between. In germline, CDR1 is SGHDT, CDR2 YYEEEE. The CDR3 extends over 13 amino acids. The CDR3 spells CASSQLGADTQYF. The CDR3 DNA is TGTGCCAGCAGCCAACTTGGGGCAGATACGCAGTATTTT.

V and J are TRBV6-1 and TRBJ1-2; D remains unclear. CDR1 is MNHNS and CDR2 is SASEGT in the germline V gene. The CDR3 consists of 12 residues. Trimming took off 7 bases at V and 7 bases at J, with 13 bases between the two ends. CDR3 bases: TGTGCCAGCACCACAAGCCCCACTGGCTACACCTTC. It yields the protein CASTTSPTGYTF.

The chain employs TRBV7-2 and TRBJ1-5; no reliable D call. This CDR3 is 14 amino acids long. CDR1 SGHTA and CDR2 FQGNSA come from the germline V gene. The V gene lost 1 base and the J gene lost 4 bases, with 8 bases spanning the gap. CDR3 sequence (DNA): TGTGCCAGCAGCTTAGTCAACGGGAATCAGCCCCAGCATTTT. It specifies CASSLVNGNQPQHF.

The chain couples TRBV5-6 to TRBJ1-6, with 9 bases matching TRBD1. V dropped 4 bases and J dropped 6; count of bases not matched to a gene: 5. This CDR3 is 15 amino acids long. The germline CDR1 and CDR2 sequences are SGHDT and YYEEEE. CDR3 in DNA: TGTGCCAGCAGCCTGGGACAGGGTTTTAATTCACCCCTCCACTTT. It encodes CASSLGQGFNSPLHF.

The CDR3 reads CASSSHLSSRAYEQYF. Here the CDR3 DNA reads TGTGCCAGCAGTTCACACCTTAGTTCCAGGGCCTACGAGCAGTACTTC. The chain couples TRBV27 to TRBJ2-7; tentative D call: TRBD1 (5 bases). This CDR3 is 16 amino acids long. CDR1 is MNHEY and CDR2 is SMNVEV in the germline V gene (reference sequence). V was shortened by 4 bases and J by 2 bases, with 18 bases between the two germline ends.

The chain is built from TRBV10-3 and TRBJ1-6; tentative D call: TRBD1 (5 bases). The germline gives CDR1 ENHRY, CDR2 SYGVKD. This CDR3 region has 14 residues. V gave up 6 bases and J gave up 5 bases, with 11 bases separating them. For the CDR3, the DNA is TGTGCCATCAGCACCGGGACGGATAATTCACCCCTCCACTTT. Amino acids: CAISTGTDNSPLHF.

The chain is built from TRBV19 and TRBJ2-1, with TRBD2 matching 9 bases. The CDR3 is made up of 15 amino acids. Unmatched junction bases numbered 7, after V lost 3 bases and J lost 7 bases. CDR1 and CDR2 from the germline V gene are LNHDA and SQIVND (reference sequence). This chain's CDR3 is CASSISAGGLNEQFF. The CDR3 nucleotides read TGTGCCAGTAGTATCTCGGCGGGAGGGCTTAATGAGCAGTTCTTC.

This chain links TRBV7-7 with TRBJ2-5; possibly TRBD1 or TRBD2 for D (5 bases each). Germline V lookup: CDR1 SSHAT, CDR2 FNYEAQ (reference sequence). Trimming stripped 6 bases from V and 5 bases from J, with 16 bases between. This CDR3 contains 14 residues. CDR3 bases: TGTGCCAGCAGTAGCGACAGTACCTCGGAGACCCAGTACTTC. Translated: CASSSDSTSETQYF. The full variable domain, completed using reference TRBV7-7 and TRBJ2-5, is GAGVSQSPRYKVTKRGQDVTLRCDPISSHATLYWYQQALGQGPEFLTYFNYEAQPDKSGLPSDRFSAERPEGSISTLTIQRTEQRDSAMYRCASSSDSTSETQYFGPGTRLLVL.

This rearrangement joins TRBV25-1 to TRBJ2-1; D unclear. The CDR3 is made up of 15 amino acids. The ends were cut back, 1 base at V and 4 bases at J, with 11 bases in the middle. The germline gives CDR1 MGHDK, CDR2 SYGVNS. This chain's CDR3 is CASSEFSSRYNEQFF. The CDR3 DNA reads as TGTGCCAGCAGTGAATTTTCTAGTCGGTACAATGAGCAGTTCTTC. The whole variable domain, filled in from reference TRBV25-1 and TRBJ2-1, reads EADIYQTPRYLVIGTGKKITLECSQTMGHDKMYWYQQDPGMELHLIHYSYGVNSTEKGDLSSESTVSRIRTEHFPLTLESARPSHTSQYLCASSEFSSRYNEQFFGPGTRLTVL.

V gene TRBV27 combines with J gene TRBJ1-1; possible D gene TRBD1, 6 bases. The V end lost 6 bases, the J end lost 1 base, and 9 bases lay between the germline ends. CDR1 is MNHEY and CDR2 is SMNVEV in the germline V gene (reference sequence). The CDR3 contains 13 residues. In DNA, the CDR3 is TGTGCCAGCAGCGGGGGCTCGAACACTGAAGCTTTCTTT. Its translation: CASSGGSNTEAFF.

This clone was recorded only once. This chain links TRBV4-3 with TRBJ2-5, with TRBD2 identical over 7 bases. V shed 2 bases, J shed 4 bases, and the junction held 4 bases outside the gene matches. Germline values: CDR1 LGHNA, CDR2 YSLEER. The CDR3 sequence is 14 residues long. CDR3 DNA: TGCGCCAGCAGCCAACAGCGGGGAGGAGAGACCCAGTACTTC. Protein sequence: CASSQQRGGETQYF.

The V gene is TRBV19, the J gene TRBJ2-7; TRBD1 agrees at 8 bases. The CDR3 totals 16 residues. J was trimmed by 0 bases and V by 5 bases; bases with no gene match: 9. Germline V gene data show CDR1 as LNHDA and CDR2 as SQIVND (reference sequence). CDR3 protein: CASSGGTGRVSYEQYF. The CDR3, as DNA: TGTGCCAGTAGTGGGGGGACAGGAAGAGTCTCCTACGAGCAGTACTTC. Full variable domain (remainder filled in from reference TRBV19 and TRBJ2-7): DGGITQSPKYLFRKEGQNVTLSCEQNLNHDAMYWYRQDPGQGLRLIYYSQIVNDFQKGDIAEGYSVSREKKESFPLTVTSAQKNPTAFYLCASSGGTGRVSYEQYFGPGTRLTVT.

The V call is TRBV15, the J call TRBJ2-5; D is undetermined. V lost 0 bases and J lost 3, with 5 bases in between. CDR1 is LNHNV, CDR2 YYDKDF, per germline (reference sequence). The CDR3 is 13 residues long. CDR3 nucleotide sequence: TGTGCCACCAGCAGAGATATTAAAGAGACCCAGTACTTC. Translating gives CATSRDIKETQYF.

V is TRBV27 and J is TRBJ1-1, with 11 bases lining up with TRBD1. Germline V gene sequence: CDR1 MNHEY, CDR2 SMNVEV (reference sequence). This CDR3 is 16 amino acids long. The J segment lost 5 bases and the V segment lost 7 bases, leaving 12 bases of the junction unmatched. The CDR3 DNA follows: TGTGCCAGCAACCCCGGGACAGGGGGTTCGGGGACTGAAGCTTTCTTT. Its protein product is CASNPGTGGSGTEAFF.

The chain is built from TRBV7-2 and TRBJ2-7; D possibly corresponds to TRBD1 (7 bases). V dropped 6 bases and J dropped 7 bases, with 19 bases sitting between them. There are 14 residues in the CDR3. Germline loops: CDR1 SGHTA, CDR2 FQGNSA. The CDR3 protein is CASSVFVRGVEQYF. CDR3 coding DNA: TGTGCCAGCAGTGTATTCGTCAGGGGGGTTGAGCAGTACTTC.

The chain uses TRBV28 and TRBJ2-3, with D perhaps being TRBD1 or TRBD2 (5 bases each). Germline assignment: CDR1 MDHEN and CDR2 SYDVKM. The CDR3 sequence is 16 residues long. The V end was cut by 4 bases, the J end by 1 base, with 15 bases between. In DNA, the CDR3 is TGTGCCAGCAGTTCGCCGCCCGGGGCCGGCACAGATACGCAGTATTTT. This translates into CASSSPPGAGTDTQYF.